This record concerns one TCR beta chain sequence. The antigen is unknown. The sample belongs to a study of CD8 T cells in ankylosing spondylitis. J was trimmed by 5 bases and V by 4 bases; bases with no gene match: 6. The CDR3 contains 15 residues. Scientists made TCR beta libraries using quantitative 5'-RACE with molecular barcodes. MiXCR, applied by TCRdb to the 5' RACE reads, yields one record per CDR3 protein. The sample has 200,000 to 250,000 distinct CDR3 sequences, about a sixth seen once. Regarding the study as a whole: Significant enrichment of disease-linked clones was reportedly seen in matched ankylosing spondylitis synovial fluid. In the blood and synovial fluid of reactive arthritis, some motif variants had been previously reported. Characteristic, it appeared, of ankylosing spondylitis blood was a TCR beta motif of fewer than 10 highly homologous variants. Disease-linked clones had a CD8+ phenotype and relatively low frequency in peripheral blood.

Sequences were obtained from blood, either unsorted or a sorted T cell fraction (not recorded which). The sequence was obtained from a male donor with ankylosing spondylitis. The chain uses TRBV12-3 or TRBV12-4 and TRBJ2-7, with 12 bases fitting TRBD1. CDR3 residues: CASSSGTGGFDEQYF. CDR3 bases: TGTGCCAGCAGTTCCGGGACAGGGGGCTTCGACGAGCAGTACTTC.